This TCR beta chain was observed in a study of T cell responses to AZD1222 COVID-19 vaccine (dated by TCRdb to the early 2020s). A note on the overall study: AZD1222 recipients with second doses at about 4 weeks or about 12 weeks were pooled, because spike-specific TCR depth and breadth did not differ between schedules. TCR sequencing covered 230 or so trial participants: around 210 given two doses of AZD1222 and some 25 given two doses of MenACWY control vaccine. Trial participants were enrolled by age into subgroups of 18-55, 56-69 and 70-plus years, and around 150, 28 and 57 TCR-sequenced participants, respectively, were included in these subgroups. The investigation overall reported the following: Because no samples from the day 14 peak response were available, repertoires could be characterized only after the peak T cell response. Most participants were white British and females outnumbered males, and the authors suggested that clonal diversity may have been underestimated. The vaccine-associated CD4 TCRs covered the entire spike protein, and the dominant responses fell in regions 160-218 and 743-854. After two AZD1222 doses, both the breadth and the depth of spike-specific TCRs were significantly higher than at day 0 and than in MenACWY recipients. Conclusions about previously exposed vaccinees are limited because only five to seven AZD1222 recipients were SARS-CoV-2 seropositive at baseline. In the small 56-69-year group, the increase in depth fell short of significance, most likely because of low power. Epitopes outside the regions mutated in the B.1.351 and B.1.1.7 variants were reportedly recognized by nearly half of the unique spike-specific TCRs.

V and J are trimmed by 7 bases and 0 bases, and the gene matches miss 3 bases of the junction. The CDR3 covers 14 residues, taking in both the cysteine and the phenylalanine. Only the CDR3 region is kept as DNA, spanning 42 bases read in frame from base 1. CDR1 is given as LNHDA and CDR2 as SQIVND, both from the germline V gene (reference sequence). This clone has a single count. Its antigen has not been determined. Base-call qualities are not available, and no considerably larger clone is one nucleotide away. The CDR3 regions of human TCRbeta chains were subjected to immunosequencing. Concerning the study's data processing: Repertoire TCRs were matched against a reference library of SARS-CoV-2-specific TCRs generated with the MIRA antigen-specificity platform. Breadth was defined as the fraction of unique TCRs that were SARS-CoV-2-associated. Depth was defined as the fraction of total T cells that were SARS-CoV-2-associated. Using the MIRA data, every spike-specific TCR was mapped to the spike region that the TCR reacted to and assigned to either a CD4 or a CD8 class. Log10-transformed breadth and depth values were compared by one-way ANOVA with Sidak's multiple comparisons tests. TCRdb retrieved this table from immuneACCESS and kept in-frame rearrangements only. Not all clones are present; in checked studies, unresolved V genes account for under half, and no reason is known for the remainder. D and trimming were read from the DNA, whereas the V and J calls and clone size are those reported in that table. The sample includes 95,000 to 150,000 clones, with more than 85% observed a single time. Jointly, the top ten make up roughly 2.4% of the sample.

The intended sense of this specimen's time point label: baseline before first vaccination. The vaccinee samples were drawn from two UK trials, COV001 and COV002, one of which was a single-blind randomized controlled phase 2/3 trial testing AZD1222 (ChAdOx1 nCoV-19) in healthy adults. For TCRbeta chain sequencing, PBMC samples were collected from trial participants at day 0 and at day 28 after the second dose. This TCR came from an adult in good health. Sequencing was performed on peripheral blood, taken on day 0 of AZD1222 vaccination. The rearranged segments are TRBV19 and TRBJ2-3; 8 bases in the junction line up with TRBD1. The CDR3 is CASTRTGSTDTQYF. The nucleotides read TGTGCCAGTACCCGGACAGGGAGCACAGATACGCAGTATTTT. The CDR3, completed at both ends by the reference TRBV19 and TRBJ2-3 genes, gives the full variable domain DGGITQSPKYLFRKEGQNVTLSCEQNLNHDAMYWYRQDPGQGLRLIYYSQIVNDFQKGDIAEGYSVSREKKESFPLTVTSAQKNPTAFYLCASTRTGSTDTQYFGPGTRLTVL.